Listed here are 28 T cell receptor beta chains from one sample, sequenced in a study of T cell responses to AZD1222 COVID-19 vaccine. Measured with immunoSEQ multiplex PCR; TCRdb has only the in-frame clones, and not every one. Among just under 35,000 clones listed, 80% to 90% were seen once. Sequences were derived from peripheral blood, sampled on day 0 of AZD1222 vaccination. The receptors stem from an adult in good health.

This clone showed up just once. V usage is TRBV7-9 and J usage is TRBJ2-4; perhaps TRBD1 as D (5 bases). CDR1 and CDR2 (germline): SEHNR, FQNEAQ (reference sequence). This CDR3 is built from 13 residues. V was clipped by 2 bases and J by 9 bases, with 11 bases between them. This CDR3 is CASSLRLQGIQYF. DNA for the CDR3: TGTGCCAGCAGCTTACGGTTGCAGGGCATTCAGTACTTC.

J is TRBJ2-1 and V is TRBV9, with TRBD2 identical over 13 bases. From germline, CDR1 is SGDLS and CDR2 YYNGEE. This CDR3 has 17 residues. V shed 4 bases and J 2 bases; nucleotides not matched to a gene: 6. CDR3 sequence: CASSPRTSGSTYNEQFF. The DNA for the CDR3 is TGTGCCAGCAGCCCCCGGACTAGCGGGAGTACCTACAATGAGCAGTTCTTC.

The V call is TRBV3-1 (or the pseudogene TRBV3-2), the J call TRBJ1-2; TRBD1 matches 8 bases. V shed 8 bases, J shed 8 bases, and the junction held 7 bases outside the gene matches. Per the germline V gene, CDR1 is LGHDT and CDR2 is YNNKEL (reference sequence). CDR3 length equals 12 residues. The CDR3 loop is CASAATGGGYTF. The CDR3 DNA reads as TGTGCCAGCGCTGCTACAGGGGGAGGCTACACCTTC.

The chain joins TRBV29-1 to TRBJ1-2; 12 bases match TRBD1. The V segment lost 4 bases and the J segment 5 bases; nucleotides outside the gene matches: 8. The CDR3 is 15 residues long. Germline CDR1 and CDR2: SQVTM and ANQGSEA. The CDR3 spells CSVALGQGAGYGYTF. CDR3 sequence (DNA): TGCAGCGTTGCTCTGGGACAGGGGGCGGGATATGGCTACACCTTC.

The J gene is TRBJ2-7, the V gene TRBV10-3; weak D call: TRBD1 (5 bases). Trimming pared 4 bases from V and 2 bases from J, leaving 12 bases between. CDR1 and CDR2 from the germline V gene are ENHRY and SYGVKD. The CDR3 runs to 14 residues. The CDR3 sequence is CAISGTGGAYEQYF. In nucleotides, the CDR3 is TGTGCCATCAGTGGCACAGGTGGTGCCTACGAGCAGTACTTC.

This chain uses TRBV11-2 with TRBJ2-2; 8 bases match TRBD2. Germline V gene data show CDR1 as SGHAT and CDR2 as FQNNGV. J was trimmed by 7 bases and V by 3 bases; bases with no gene match: 4. The CDR3 loop spans 14 amino acids. The CDR3 DNA sequence: TGTGCCAGCAGCTTTGCTGCGGGGGGCGGGGAGCTGTTTTTT. It encodes CASSFAAGGGELFF. The entire variable domain, with the rest obtained from reference TRBV11-2 and TRBJ2-2, is as follows: EAGVAQSPRYKIIEKRQSVAFWCNPISGHATLYWYQQILGQGPKLLIQFQNNGVVDDSQLPKDRFSAERLKGVDSTLKIQPAKLEDSAVYLCASSFAAGGGELFFGEGSRLTVL.

This clone has only one observation. The chain's CDR3 is CASSPPGQGRHEQYF. DNA for the CDR3: TGTGCCAGCAGTCCCCCGGGACAGGGTCGCCACGAGCAGTACTTC. The chain links TRBV27 to TRBJ2-7; 9 nucleotides match TRBD1. The V gene's germline CDR1 is MNHEY and CDR2 SMNVEV (reference sequence). The CDR3 extends over 15 amino acids. V lost 5 bases, J lost 5 bases, and 10 bases stayed unmatched.

The V call is TRBV24-1, the J call TRBJ2-5; 7 bases are shared with TRBD1. Per germline, CDR1 KGHDR and CDR2 SFDVKD. J lost 3 bases, V lost 2 bases, and 8 bases had no gene match. This CDR3 is built from 16 residues. The CDR3 protein is CATSDWGQGVEETQYF. As DNA, the CDR3 is TGTGCCACCAGTGATTGGGGGCAGGGGGTCGAAGAGACCCAGTACTTC.

This rearrangement joins TRBV6-5 to TRBJ2-2; D is undetermined. Germline lookup yields CDR1 MNHEY and CDR2 SVGAGI. V gave up 6 bases and J gave up 6 bases, with 17 bases separating them. The CDR3 covers 15 residues. The CDR3: CASRALGPSAGELFF. The CDR3 DNA sequence: TGTGCCAGCAGGGCCCTAGGTCCGAGCGCCGGGGAGCTGTTTTTT.

The chain carries TRBV25-1 and TRBJ1-1; weak D call: TRBD1 (6 bases). CDR3 length: 13 amino acids. V was pared by 8 bases and J by 3 bases, with 13 bases between. Germline CDR1 is MGHDK and CDR2 is SYGVNS. CDR3 amino acids: CASLGRGHTEAFF. The CDR3 DNA reads as TGTGCCAGCCTAGGACGGGGGCACACTGAAGCTTTCTTT. Complete variable domain (other parts from reference TRBV25-1 and TRBJ1-1): EADIYQTPRYLVIGTGKKITLECSQTMGHDKMYWYQQDPGMELHLIHYSYGVNSTEKGDLSSESTVSRIRTEHFPLTLESARPSHTSQYLCASLGRGHTEAFFGQGTRLTVV.

V is TRBV3-1 (or the pseudogene TRBV3-2) and J is TRBJ2-5, with 7 bases identical to TRBD2. Germline V gene data show CDR1 as LGHDT and CDR2 as YNNKEL (reference sequence). The CDR3 runs 15 residues. V trimming: 0 bases; J trimming: 10 bases; junction bases outside the gene matches: 11. In nucleotides, the CDR3 is TGTGCCAGCAGCCAAGATGAGGCTAGCGGAAGCCACCAGTACTTC. Amino acid sequence: CASSQDEASGSHQYF.

CDR3 DNA sequence: TGTGCCAGCAGCAATAGACGAGACCAGCCCCAGCATTTT. This sequence encodes CASSNRRDQPQHF. The chain links TRBV21-1 to TRBJ1-5. TRBV21-1 is described as a pseudogene. CDR3 length: 13 residues.

The chain combines TRBV6-5 with TRBJ2-3, with D perhaps TRBD1 (6 bases). The germline V gene has CDR1 MNHEY and CDR2 SVGAGI. There are 16 residues in the CDR3. V was clipped by 0 bases and J by 2 bases, with 12 bases between them. The chain's CDR3 is CASSYSIWGLTDTQYF. As DNA, the CDR3 is TGTGCCAGCAGTTACTCGATCTGGGGGCTCACAGATACGCAGTATTTT.

V and J are TRBV30 and TRBJ1-5, with D perhaps matching TRBD1 (5 bases). The length of the CDR3 is 14 residues. V was cut by 4 bases and J by 0 bases, with 10 bases left in between. Germline V lookup: CDR1 GTSNPN, CDR2 SVGIG (reference sequence). CDR3 loop: CAWTEGNSNQPQHF. The CDR3 coding sequence is TGTGCCTGGACGGAGGGGAATAGCAATCAGCCCCAGCATTTT.

This chain uses TRBV6-5 with TRBJ1-6; 10 nucleotides agree with TRBD1. V lost 2 bases and J lost 7; bases outside the gene matches: 5. The CDR3 consists of 16 residues. Germline CDR1 reads MNHEY; CDR2 reads SVGAGI. DNA for the CDR3: TGTGCCAGCAGTTACGTAGGGACAGGGGCGAATTCACCCCTCCACTTT. Translating gives CASSYVGTGANSPLHF.

The genes are TRBV7-3 and TRBJ2-1, with 9 nucleotides matching TRBD2. Looked up from germline, CDR1 is SGHTA and CDR2 is FQGTGA. This CDR3 is built from 18 residues. The junction had 20 bases not matched to a gene; V was cut back by 6 bases and J by 8 bases. This chain's CDR3 is CASRFGGSGSISSDEQFF. The DNA of the CDR3 is TGTGCCAGCAGGTTCGGGGGTAGCGGGAGCATAAGCTCCGATGAGCAGTTCTTC. Supplemented by reference TRBV7-3 and TRBJ2-1, the full variable domain reads GAGVSQTPSNKVTEKGKYVELRCDPISGHTALYWYRQSLGQGPEFLIYFQGTGAADDSGLPNDRFFAVRPEGSVSTLKIQRTERGDSAVYLCASRFGGSGSISSDEQFFGPGTRLTVL.

The gene calls are TRBV2 and TRBJ2-5, with D unclear. The V end was cut by 8 bases, the J end by 2 bases, with 12 bases between. The CDR3 is 13 amino acids. The germline gives CDR1 SNHLY, CDR2 FYNNEI. The CDR3 sequence: CASRRSHQETQYF. CDR3 nucleotide sequence: TGTGCCAGCCGGCGGTCGCATCAAGAGACCCAGTACTTC.

This chain uses TRBV2 with TRBJ1-5; TRBD1 matches at 7 bases. The CDR3 spans 16 residues. The germline CDR1 and CDR2 sequences are SNHLY and FYNNEI. The V segment lost 5 bases and the J segment 0 bases; nucleotides outside the gene matches: 7. Here the CDR3 reads CASSKDRVGSNQPQHF. CDR3 sequence (DNA): TGTGCCAGCAGTAAAGACAGGGTGGGTAGCAATCAGCCCCAGCATTTT.

V gene TRBV3-1 (or the pseudogene TRBV3-2) combines with J gene TRBJ1-1; D remains ambiguous. CDR3 length: 14 amino acids. Germline CDR1 LGHDT, CDR2 YNNKEL (reference sequence). The V end was cut by 2 bases, the J end by 5 bases, with 12 bases between. CDR3 residues: CASSQRLVGTEAFF. The CDR3 DNA sequence: TGTGCCAGCAGCCAAAGGCTCGTTGGGACTGAAGCTTTCTTT.

The V and J genes are TRBV5-1 and TRBJ1-1, with D possibly TRBD1 on 6 matching bases. V gave up 0 bases and J gave up 0 bases, with 12 bases separating them. The CDR3 extends over 16 amino acids. CDR1 is SGHRS, CDR2 YFSETQ, per germline. The CDR3 bases are TGCGCCAGCAGCTTGGGTCCAGGGGACCTGAACACTGAAGCTTTCTTT. It specifies CASSLGPGDLNTEAFF.

The V gene is TRBV12-3 or TRBV12-4, the J gene TRBJ1-2; D remains ambiguous. V lost 3 bases and J 5 bases, leaving 7 bases between the germline ends. This CDR3 region has 12 residues. CDR3 sequence reads: CASSLLGYGYTF. The CDR3, as DNA: TGTGCCAGCAGTTTGTTAGGTTATGGCTACACCTTC.

Only one count was recorded for this clone. The chain is built from TRBV19 and TRBJ1-1, with 9 bases aligning to TRBD1. Germline V gene lookup returns CDR1 LNHDA and CDR2 SQIVND (reference sequence). The V gene end was trimmed by 0 bases and the J gene end by 12 bases; junction bases not matched to a gene: 8. The CDR3 extends over 14 amino acids. This CDR3 is CASSIDLTGGMTFF. In nucleotides, the CDR3 is TGTGCCAGTAGTATAGATCTAACAGGGGGCATGACTTTCTTT.

This clone was found once. The chain recombines TRBV19 with TRBJ2-3, with 10 bases that match TRBD1. The CDR3 is made up of 14 amino acids. CDR1 and CDR2 (germline): LNHDA, SQIVND (reference sequence). The V and J ends lost 5 bases and 4 bases, in that order; junction bases with no gene match: 3. CDR3 in amino acids: CASSLGTGADTQYF. The CDR3, as DNA: TGTGCCAGTAGTCTGGGGACAGGGGCAGATACGCAGTATTTT.

V usage is TRBV2 and J usage is TRBJ2-4; no clear D. This CDR3 is 13 amino acids long. Germline V lookup: CDR1 SNHLY, CDR2 FYNNEI. The V end lost 2 bases, the J end lost 9 bases, and 11 bases lay between the germline ends. CDR3: CASSEPPVTIQYF. The CDR3 nucleotides read TGTGCCAGCAGTGAACCCCCGGTAACCATTCAGTACTTC.

The V gene is TRBV3-1 (or the pseudogene TRBV3-2), the J gene TRBJ1-1; D ambiguous. From germline, CDR1 is LGHDT and CDR2 YNNKEL (reference sequence). The CDR3 is made up of 15 amino acids. Trimming stripped 1 base from V and 4 bases from J, with 13 bases between. CDR3 in amino acids: CASSQAQVLGTEAFF. The CDR3 DNA follows: TGTGCCAGCAGCCAAGCCCAGGTCCTGGGCACTGAAGCTTTCTTT.

The chain combines TRBV7-9 with TRBJ1-5; 7 bases agree with TRBD1. Germline assignment: CDR1 SEHNR and CDR2 FQNEAQ (reference sequence). The trim removed 2 bases at V and 7 bases at J, leaving 8 bases unmatched. This CDR3 is built from 15 residues. As DNA, the CDR3 is TGTGCCAGCAGCTTATCGCCGGCAGGGGGACAGCCCCAGCATTTT. Residues: CASSLSPAGGQPQHF.

The rearrangement joins TRBV6-5 to TRBJ2-7; D is uncertain. CDR3 length equals 13 residues. Germline V gives CDR1 MNHEY, CDR2 SVGAGI. The germline V and J ends were trimmed by 0 bases and 6 bases, with 9 bases remaining between them. The CDR3, as DNA: TGTGCCAGCAGTTACTCGAGGAGAGGCGAGCAGTACTTC. Amino acids: CASSYSRRGEQYF.

This clone has only one observation. This specimen includes other DNA sequences encoding the same CDR3. This chain uses TRBV5-1 with TRBJ2-5; D unclear. Germline V gene data show CDR1 as SGHRS and CDR2 as YFSETQ. The CDR3 contains 14 residues. The V end lost 4 bases, the J end lost 2 bases, and 12 bases lay between the germline ends. CDR3 region: CASSPLSGQETQYF. CDR3 DNA sequence: TGCGCCAGCAGCCCCCTGAGTGGGCAAGAGACCCAGTACTTC.